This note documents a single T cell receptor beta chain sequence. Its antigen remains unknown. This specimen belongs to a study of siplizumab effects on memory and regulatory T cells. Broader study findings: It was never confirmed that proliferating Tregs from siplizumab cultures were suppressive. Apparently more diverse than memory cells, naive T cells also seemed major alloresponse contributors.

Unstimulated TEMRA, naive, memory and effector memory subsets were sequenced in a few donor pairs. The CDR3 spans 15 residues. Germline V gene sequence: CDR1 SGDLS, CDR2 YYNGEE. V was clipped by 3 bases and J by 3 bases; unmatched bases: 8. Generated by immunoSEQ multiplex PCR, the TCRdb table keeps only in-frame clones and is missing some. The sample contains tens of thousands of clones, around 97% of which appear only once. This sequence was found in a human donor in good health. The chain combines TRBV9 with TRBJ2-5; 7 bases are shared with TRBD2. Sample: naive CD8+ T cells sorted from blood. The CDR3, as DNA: TGTGCCAGCAGCGGAGCGGGACTATCGAAAGAGACCCAGTACTTC. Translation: CASSGAGLSKETQYF.